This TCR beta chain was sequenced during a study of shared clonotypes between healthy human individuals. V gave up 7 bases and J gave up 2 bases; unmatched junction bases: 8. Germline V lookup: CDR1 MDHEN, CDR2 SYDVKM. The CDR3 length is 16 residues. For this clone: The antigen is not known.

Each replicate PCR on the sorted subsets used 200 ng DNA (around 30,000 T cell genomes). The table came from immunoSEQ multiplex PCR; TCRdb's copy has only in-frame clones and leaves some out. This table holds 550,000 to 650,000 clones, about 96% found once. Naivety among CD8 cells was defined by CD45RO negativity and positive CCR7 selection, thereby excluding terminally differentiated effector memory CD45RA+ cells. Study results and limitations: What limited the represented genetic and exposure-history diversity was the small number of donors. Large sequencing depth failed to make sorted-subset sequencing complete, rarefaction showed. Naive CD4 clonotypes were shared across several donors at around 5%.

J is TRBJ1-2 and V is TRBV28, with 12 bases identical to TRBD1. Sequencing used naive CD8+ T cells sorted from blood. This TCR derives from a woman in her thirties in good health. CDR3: CASTGTGGWGNYGYTF. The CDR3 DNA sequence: TGTGCCAGCACCGGGACAGGGGGCTGGGGGAACTATGGCTACACCTTC.